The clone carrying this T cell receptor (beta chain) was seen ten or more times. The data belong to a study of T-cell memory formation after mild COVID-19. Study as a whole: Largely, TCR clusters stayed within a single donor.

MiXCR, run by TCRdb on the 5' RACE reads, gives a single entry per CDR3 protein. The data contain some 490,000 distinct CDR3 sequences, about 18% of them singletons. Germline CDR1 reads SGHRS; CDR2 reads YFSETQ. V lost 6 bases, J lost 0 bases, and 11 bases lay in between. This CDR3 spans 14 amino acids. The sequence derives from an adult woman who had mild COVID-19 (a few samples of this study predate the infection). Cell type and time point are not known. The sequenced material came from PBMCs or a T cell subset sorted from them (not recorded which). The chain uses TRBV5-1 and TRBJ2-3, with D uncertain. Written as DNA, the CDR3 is TGCGCCAGCACCACCCAGGATAGCACAGATACGCAGTATTTT. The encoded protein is CASTTQDSTDTQYF.